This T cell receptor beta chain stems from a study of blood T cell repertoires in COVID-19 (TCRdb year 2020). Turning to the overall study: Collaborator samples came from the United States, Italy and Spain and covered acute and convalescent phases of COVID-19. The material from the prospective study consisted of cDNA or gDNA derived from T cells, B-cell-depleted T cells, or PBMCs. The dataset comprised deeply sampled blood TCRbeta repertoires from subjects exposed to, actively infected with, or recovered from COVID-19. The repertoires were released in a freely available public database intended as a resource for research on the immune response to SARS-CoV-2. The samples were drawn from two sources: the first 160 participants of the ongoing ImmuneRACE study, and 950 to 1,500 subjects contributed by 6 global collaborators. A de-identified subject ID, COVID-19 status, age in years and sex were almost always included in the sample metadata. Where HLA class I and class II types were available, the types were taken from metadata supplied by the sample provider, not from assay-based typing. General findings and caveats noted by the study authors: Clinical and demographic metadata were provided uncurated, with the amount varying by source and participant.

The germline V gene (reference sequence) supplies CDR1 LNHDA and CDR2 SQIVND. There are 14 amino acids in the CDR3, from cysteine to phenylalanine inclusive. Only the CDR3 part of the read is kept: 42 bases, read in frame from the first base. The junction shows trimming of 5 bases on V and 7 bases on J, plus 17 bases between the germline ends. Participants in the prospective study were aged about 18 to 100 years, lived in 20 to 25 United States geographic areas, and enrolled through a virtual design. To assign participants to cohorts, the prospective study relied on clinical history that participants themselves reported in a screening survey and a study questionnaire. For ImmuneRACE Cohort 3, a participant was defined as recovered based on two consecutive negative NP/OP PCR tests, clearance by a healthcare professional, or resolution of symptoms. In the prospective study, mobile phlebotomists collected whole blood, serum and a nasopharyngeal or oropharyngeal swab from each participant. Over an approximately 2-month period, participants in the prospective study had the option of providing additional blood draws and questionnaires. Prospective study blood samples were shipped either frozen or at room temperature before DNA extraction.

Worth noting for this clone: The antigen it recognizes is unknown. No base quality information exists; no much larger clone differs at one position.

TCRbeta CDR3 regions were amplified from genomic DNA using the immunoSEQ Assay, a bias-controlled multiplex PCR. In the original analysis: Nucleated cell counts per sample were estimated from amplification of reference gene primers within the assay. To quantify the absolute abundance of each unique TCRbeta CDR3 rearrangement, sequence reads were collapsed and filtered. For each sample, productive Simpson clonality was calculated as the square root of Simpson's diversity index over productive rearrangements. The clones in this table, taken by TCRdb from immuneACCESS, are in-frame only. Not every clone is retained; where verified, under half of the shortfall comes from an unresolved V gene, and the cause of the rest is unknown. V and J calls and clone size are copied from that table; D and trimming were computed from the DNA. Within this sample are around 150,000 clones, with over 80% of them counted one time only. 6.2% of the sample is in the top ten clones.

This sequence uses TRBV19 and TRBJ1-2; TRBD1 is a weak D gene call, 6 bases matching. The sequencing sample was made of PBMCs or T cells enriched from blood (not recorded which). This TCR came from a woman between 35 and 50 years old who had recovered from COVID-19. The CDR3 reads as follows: CASSPTGGLSGYTF. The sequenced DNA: TGTGCCAGTAGTCCCACGGGGGGCCTCTCTGGCTACACCTTC. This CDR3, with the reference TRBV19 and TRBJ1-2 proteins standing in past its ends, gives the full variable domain DGGITQSPKYLFRKEGQNVTLSCEQNLNHDAMYWYRQDPGQGLRLIYYSQIVNDFQKGDIAEGYSVSREKKESFPLTVTSAQKNPTAFYLCASSPTGGLSGYTFGSGTRLTVV.